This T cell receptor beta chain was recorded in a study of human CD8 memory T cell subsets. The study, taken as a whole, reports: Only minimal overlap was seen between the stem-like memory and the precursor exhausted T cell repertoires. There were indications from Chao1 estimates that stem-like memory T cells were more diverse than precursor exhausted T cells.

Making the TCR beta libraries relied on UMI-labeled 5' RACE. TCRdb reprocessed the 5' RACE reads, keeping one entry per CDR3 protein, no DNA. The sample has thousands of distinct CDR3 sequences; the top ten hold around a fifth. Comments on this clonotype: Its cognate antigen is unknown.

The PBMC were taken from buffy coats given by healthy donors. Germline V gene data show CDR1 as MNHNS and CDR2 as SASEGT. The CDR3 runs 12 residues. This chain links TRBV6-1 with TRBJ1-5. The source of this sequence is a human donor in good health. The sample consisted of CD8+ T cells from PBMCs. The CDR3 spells CASNDAIQPQHF.